Given below is one T cell receptor (beta chain) in context. The antigen is not known. This sample was taken from a study of identical twins. Points from the study as a whole: Insertion counts were lower in abundant cord blood beta clonotypes, a trend that memory repertoires did not show. The authors drew conclusions from cross-sectional statistical analysis rather than following the same donors.

The CDR3 length is 12 residues. The ends lost 7 bases at V and 7 bases at J; junction bases unmatched: 6. The germline V gene encodes CDR1 MNHEY and CDR2 SVGAGI. Each CDR3 protein is one row after TCRdb ran MiXCR on the 5' RACE reads. The repertoire consists of hundreds of thousands of distinct CDR3 sequences, with approximately 8.3% occurring once and the leading ten covering approximately 2%. The data were also submitted as part of a second study, on yellow fever vaccine responses in identical twins. That paper notes: On the reported evidence, twins' vaccine T cell responses seemed partly convergent and partly personalized.

Sample: memory (CD45RO+) T cells sorted from blood. J is TRBJ2-7 and V is TRBV6-5; 8 bases align to TRBD1. This sequence originates from a woman aged 18-35 years in good health. CDR3 nucleotide sequence: TGTGCCAGCAAAGGAGACAGGGGAGAGCAGTACTTC. Encoded protein: CASKGDRGEQYF.